This TCR beta chain was sequenced during a study of beta chain features in type 1 diabetes. General observations from the study: Researchers caution that PCR might favor shorter templates, equally among patients and controls.

Using CD45RO/CCR7/CD25/CD127/CD95/CD27, CD4+ naive, central memory, regulatory and stem cell-like memory cells were sorted. The CDR3 sequence is 14 residues long. Unmatched junction bases numbered 13, after V lost 6 bases and J lost 10 bases. The germline CDR1 and CDR2 sequences are SEHNR and FQNEAQ (reference sequence). This clone has more than one count but fewer than ten. Its matching antigen is unknown. Expressed TCRB transcripts were sequenced, since all the RNA that had been isolated was reverse transcribed. The assay was immunoSEQ multiplex PCR, and TCRdb's table has in-frame clones only and misses some. The table shows about 59,000 clones, with around three fifths occurring only once.

Sample: Tregs from blood. This TCR derives from a woman between 18 and 29 years old in good health. This chain joins TRBV7-9 and TRBJ1-1; 8 bases line up with TRBD1. The CDR3 bases are TGTGCCAGCAGTCCACCGGGACAGGCCTCCCTAGCTTTCTTT. This gives the protein CASSPPGQASLAFF.